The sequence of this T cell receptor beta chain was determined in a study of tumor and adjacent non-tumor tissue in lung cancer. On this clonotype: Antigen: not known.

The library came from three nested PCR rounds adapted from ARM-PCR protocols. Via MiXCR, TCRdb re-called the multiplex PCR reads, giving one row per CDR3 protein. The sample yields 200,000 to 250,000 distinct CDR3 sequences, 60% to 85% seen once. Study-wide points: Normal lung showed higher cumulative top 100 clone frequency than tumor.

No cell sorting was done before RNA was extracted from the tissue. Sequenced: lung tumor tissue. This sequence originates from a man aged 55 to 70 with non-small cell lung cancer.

The CDR3 region is CASSLAQPQPQYF. The CDR3 DNA reads TGTGCCAGCAGCTTAGCTCAACCGCAGCCCCAGTATTTT. The rearrangement joins TRBV11-3 to TRBJ1-5; D remains ambiguous. The J call is uncertain, as TRBJ2-3 better fits the DNA end. The germline V gene encodes CDR1 SGHNT and CDR2 YENEEA. This CDR3 contains 13 residues.